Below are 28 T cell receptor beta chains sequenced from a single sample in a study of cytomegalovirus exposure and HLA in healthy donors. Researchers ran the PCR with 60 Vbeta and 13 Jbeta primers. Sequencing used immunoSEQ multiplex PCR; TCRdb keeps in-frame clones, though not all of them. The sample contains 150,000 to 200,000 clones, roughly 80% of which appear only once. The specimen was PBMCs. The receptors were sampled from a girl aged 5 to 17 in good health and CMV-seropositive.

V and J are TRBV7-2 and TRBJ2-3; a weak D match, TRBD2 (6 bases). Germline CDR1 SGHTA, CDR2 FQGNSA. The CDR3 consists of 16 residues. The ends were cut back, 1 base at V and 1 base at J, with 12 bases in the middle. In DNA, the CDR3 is TGTGCCAGCAGCTTAGATGGCGGGATAGGCACAGATACGCAGTATTTT. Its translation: CASSLDGGIGTDTQYF.

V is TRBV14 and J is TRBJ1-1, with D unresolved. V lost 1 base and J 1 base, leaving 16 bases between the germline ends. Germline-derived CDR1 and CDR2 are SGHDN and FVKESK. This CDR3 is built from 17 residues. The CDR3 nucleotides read TGTGCCAGCAGCCAAGGCCTGGGAGAGATATGGAACACTGAAGCTTTCTTT. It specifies CASSQGLGEIWNTEAFF.

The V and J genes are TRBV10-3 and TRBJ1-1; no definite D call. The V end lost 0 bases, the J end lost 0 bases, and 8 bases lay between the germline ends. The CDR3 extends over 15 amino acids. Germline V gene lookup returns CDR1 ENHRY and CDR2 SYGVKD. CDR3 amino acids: CAISESGIMNTEAFF. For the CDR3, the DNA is TGTGCCATCAGTGAGTCTGGCATTATGAACACTGAAGCTTTCTTT.

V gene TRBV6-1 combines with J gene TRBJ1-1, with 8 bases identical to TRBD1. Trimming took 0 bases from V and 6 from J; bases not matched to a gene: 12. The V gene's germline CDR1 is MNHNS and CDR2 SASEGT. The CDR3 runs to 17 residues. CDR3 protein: CASSEAPGTGFFPEAFF. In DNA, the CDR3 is TGTGCCAGCAGTGAAGCCCCCGGGACAGGTTTCTTCCCTGAAGCTTTCTTT.

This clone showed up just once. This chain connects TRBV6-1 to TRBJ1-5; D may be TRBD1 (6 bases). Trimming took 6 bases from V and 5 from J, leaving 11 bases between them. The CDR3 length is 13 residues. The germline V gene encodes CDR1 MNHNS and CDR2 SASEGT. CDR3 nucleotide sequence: TGTGCCAGCAGCCCAGGGGCCCATCAGCCCCAGCATTTT. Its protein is CASSPGAHQPQHF.

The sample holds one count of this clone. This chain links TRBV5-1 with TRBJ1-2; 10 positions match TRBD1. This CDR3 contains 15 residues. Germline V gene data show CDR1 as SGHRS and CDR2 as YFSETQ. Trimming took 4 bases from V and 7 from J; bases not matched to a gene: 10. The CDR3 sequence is CASSPDRGRALGYTF. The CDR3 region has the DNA TGCGCCAGCAGCCCTGACAGGGGGCGTGCGCTTGGCTACACCTTC.

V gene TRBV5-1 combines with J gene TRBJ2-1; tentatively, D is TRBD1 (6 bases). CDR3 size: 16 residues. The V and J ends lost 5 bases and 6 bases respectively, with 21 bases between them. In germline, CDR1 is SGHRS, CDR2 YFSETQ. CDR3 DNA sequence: TGCGCCAGCAGTACCAACGTTGGGGGACAAGGCAATGAGCAGTTCTTC. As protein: CASSTNVGGQGNEQFF.

Written as DNA, the CDR3 is TGTGCCAGCAGCTTAGCCTCCGGCAATGAGCAGTTCTTC. Its protein product is CASSLASGNEQFF. The chain combines TRBV11-3 with TRBJ2-1; D gene unclear. V was cut by 1 base and J by 6 bases, with 7 bases left in between. The germline V gene has CDR1 SGHNT and CDR2 YENEEA. The CDR3 covers 13 residues.

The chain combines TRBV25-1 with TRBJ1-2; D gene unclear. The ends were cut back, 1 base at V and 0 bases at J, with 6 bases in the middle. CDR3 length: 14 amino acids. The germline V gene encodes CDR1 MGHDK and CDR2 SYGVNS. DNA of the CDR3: TGTGCCAGCAGTGAATCTGGAGCTAACTATGGCTACACCTTC. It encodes CASSESGANYGYTF.

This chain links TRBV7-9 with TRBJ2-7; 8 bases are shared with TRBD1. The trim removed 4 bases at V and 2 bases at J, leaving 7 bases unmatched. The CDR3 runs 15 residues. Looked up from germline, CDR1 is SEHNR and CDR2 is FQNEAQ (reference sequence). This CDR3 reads CASSSRTGHTYEQYF. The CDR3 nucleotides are TGTGCCAGCAGCTCCCGGACAGGGCATACCTACGAGCAGTACTTC.

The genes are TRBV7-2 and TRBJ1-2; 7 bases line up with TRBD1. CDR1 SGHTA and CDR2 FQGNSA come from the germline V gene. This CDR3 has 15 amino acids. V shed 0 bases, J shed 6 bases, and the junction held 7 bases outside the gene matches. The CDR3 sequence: CASSLAQGGGHGYTF. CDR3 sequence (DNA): TGTGCCAGCAGCTTAGCGCAAGGGGGCGGGCATGGCTACACCTTC.

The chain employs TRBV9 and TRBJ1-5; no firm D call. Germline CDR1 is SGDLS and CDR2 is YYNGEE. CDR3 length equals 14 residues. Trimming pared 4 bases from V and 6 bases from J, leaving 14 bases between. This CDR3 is CASSLWREGQPQHF. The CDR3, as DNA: TGTGCCAGCAGCCTCTGGAGGGAGGGTCAGCCCCAGCATTTT.

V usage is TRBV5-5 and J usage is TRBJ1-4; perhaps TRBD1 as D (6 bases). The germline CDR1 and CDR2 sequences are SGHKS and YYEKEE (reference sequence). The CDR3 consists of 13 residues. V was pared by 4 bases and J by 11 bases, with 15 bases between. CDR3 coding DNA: TGTGCCAGCAGCACGATGTGGGGGCGGAAACTGTTTTTT. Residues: CASSTMWGRKLFF.

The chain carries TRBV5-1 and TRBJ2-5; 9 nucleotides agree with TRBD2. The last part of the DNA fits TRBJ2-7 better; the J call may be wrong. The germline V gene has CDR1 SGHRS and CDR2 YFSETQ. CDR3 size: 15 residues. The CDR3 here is CASSPGTSLTYEQYF. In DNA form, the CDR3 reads TGCGCCAGCAGTCCCGGGACTAGCCTAACCTACGAGCAGTACTTC.

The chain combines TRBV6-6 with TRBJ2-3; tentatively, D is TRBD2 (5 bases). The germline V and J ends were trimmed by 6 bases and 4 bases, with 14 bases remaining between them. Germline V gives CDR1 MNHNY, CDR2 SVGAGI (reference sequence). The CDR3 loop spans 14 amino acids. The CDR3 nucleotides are TGTGCCAGCAGCCCCCTGGCGGGTCCAGATACGCAGTATTTT. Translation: CASSPLAGPDTQYF.

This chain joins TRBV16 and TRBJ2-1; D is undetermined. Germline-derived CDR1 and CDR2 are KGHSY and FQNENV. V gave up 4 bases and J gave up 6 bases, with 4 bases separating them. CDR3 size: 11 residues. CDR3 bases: TGTGCCAGCAGCCCACTCAATGAGCAGTTCTTC. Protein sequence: CASSPLNEQFF.

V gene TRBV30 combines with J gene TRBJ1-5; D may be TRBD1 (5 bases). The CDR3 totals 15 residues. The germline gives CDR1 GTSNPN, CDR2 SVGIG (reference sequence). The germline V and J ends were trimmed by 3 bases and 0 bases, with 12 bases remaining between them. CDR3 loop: CAWSGGDYSNQPQHF. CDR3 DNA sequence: TGTGCCTGGAGCGGGGGAGATTATAGCAATCAGCCCCAGCATTTT.

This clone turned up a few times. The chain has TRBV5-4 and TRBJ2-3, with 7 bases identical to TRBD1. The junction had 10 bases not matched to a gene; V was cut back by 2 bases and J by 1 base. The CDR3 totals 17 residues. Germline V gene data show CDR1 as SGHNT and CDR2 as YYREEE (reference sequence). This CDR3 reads CASSLEGALWGTDTQYF. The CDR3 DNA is TGTGCCAGCAGCTTAGAGGGGGCTCTCTGGGGCACAGATACGCAGTATTTT.

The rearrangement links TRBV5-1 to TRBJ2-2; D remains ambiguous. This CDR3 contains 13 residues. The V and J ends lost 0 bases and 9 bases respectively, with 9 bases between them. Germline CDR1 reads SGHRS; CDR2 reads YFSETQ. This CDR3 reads CASSLDFVRELFF. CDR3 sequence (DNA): TGCGCCAGCAGCTTGGACTTCGTCCGGGAGCTGTTTTTT.

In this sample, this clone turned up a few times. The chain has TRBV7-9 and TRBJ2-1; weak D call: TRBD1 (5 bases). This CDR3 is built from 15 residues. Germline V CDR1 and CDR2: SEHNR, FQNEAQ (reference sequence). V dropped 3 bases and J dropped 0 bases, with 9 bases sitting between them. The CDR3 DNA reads TGTGCCAGCAGCTTTGTCCAGGGCTCCTACAATGAGCAGTTCTTC. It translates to CASSFVQGSYNEQFF.

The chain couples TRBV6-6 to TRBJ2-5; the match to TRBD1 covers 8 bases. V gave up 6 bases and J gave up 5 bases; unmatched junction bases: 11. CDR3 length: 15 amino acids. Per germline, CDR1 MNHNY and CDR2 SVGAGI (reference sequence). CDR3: CASSIGQGLGETQYF. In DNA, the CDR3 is TGTGCCAGCAGCATCGGACAGGGCCTAGGGGAGACCCAGTACTTC.

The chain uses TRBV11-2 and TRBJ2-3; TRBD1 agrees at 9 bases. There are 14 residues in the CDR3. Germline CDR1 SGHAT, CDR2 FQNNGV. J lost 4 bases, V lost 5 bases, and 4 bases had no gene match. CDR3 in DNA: TGTGCCAGCAGCGCGGGACAGGGCGCAGATACGCAGTATTTT. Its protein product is CASSAGQGADTQYF. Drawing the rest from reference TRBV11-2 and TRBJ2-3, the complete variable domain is EAGVAQSPRYKIIEKRQSVAFWCNPISGHATLYWYQQILGQGPKLLIQFQNNGVVDDSQLPKDRFSAERLKGVDSTLKIQPAKLEDSAVYLCASSAGQGADTQYFGPGTRLTVL.

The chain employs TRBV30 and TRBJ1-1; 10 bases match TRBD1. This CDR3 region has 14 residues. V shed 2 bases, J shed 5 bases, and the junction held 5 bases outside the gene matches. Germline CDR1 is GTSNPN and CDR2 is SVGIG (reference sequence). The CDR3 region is CAWSMTGGATEAFF. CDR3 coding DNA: TGTGCCTGGAGTATGACAGGGGGCGCGACTGAAGCTTTCTTT.

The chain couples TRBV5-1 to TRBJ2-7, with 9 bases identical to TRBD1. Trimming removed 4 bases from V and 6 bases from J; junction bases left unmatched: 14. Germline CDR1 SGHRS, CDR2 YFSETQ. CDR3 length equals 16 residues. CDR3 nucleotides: TGCGCCAGCAGCCCTGACCCTGACAGGGGGAGAGGCGAGCAGTACTTC. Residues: CASSPDPDRGRGEQYF.

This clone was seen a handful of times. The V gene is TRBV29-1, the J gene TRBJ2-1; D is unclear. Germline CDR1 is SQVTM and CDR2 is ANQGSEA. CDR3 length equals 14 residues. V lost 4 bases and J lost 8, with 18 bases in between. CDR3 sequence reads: CSVGIGFLSDEQFF. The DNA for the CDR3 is TGCAGCGTTGGTATCGGTTTCCTCTCGGATGAGCAGTTCTTC.

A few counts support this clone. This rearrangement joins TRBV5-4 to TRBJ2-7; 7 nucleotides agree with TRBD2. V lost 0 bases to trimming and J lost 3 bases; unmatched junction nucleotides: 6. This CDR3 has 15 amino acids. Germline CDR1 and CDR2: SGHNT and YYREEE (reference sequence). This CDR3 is CASSLAGWGGYEQYF. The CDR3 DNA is TGTGCCAGCAGCTTGGCCGGGTGGGGGGGCTACGAGCAGTACTTC.

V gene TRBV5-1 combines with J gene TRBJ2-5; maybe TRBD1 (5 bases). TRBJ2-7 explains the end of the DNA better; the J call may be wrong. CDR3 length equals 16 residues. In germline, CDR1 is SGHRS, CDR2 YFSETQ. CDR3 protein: CASSPKSPGLSYEQYF. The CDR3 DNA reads TGCGCCAGCAGCCCGAAGTCTCCAGGGCTTTCCTACGAGCAGTACTTC.

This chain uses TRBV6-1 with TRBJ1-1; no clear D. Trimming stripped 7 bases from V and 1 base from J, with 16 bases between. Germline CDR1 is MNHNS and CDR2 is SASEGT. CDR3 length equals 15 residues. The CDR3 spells CASTSEAEGNTEAFF. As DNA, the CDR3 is TGTGCCAGCACCTCGGAGGCGGAGGGGAACACTGAAGCTTTCTTT.